The 19 T cell receptor beta chains below all came from one sample that was sequenced in a study of spatial heterogeneity in lung cancer. The time point: sample taken at primary tumor resection. Study-wide results and limits: Tracking of tumor mutation counts was seen in expanded intratumoral alpha and beta TCR counts.

TCRdb redid the calling of the 5' RACE reads with MiXCR, one entry per CDR3 protein. The repertoire holds about 20,000 distinct CDR3 sequences, with more than 15% as singletons. No antigen has been identified for these receptors. Source: lung tumor tissue, taken at surgery. These receptors all stem from a female donor with early-stage non-small cell lung cancer.

About this clonotype: Its ends do not fully match the called genes, so a read error is possible. The chain joins TRBV6-5 to TRBJ2-1, with TRBD2 matching 12 bases. The CDR3 is 15 amino acids. Per the germline V gene, CDR1 is MNHEY and CDR2 is SVGAGI. The CDR3 nucleotides are TGTGACAGCACCTCGCCTAGCGGGAGGGTTAATGAGCAGTTCTTC. Its translation: CDSTSPSGRVNEQFF.

This clonotype has ten or more counts. The chain employs TRBV28 and TRBJ2-3; 7 bases match TRBD2. Trimming at V came to 2 bases and at J to 4 bases, leaving 3 bases not matched to a gene. This CDR3 has 14 residues. Per the germline V gene, CDR1 is MDHEN and CDR2 is SYDVKM. For the CDR3, the DNA is TGTGCCAGCAGTTTAGCGGGAGTCCCAGATACGCAGTATTTT. This sequence encodes CASSLAGVPDTQYF.

The chain links TRBV20-1 to TRBJ2-1; maybe TRBD2 (5 bases). CDR1 is DFQATT, CDR2 SNEGSKA, per germline (reference sequence). The V end lost 1 base, the J end lost 8 bases, and 15 bases lay between the germline ends. The CDR3 loop spans 14 amino acids. This CDR3 reads CSARVSNGIDEQFF. Here the CDR3 DNA reads TGCAGTGCTAGAGTTTCTAACGGGATAGATGAGCAGTTCTTC.

This clonotype is classed as medium-sized. V is TRBV27 and J is TRBJ2-7, with D uncertain. Germline CDR1 and CDR2: MNHEY and SMNVEV (reference sequence). The V gene lost 2 bases and the J gene lost 3 bases, with 14 bases spanning the gap. This CDR3 has 15 residues. The CDR3 bases are TGTGCCAGCAGTTTACTCGGGTCGTTATTCTACGAGCAGTACTTC. Residues: CASSLLGSLFYEQYF.

This clonotype was seen repeatedly, ten times or more. The CDR3 is CASSGRALETQYF. The CDR3 coding sequence is TGTGCCAGCAGCGGGAGGGCCCTGGAGACCCAGTACTTC. V usage is TRBV14 and J usage is TRBJ2-5, with TRBD2 matching 7 bases. The CDR3 extends over 13 amino acids. The V segment lost 5 bases and the J segment 5 bases; nucleotides outside the gene matches: 5. Germline values: CDR1 SGHDN, CDR2 FVKESK.

The V and J genes are TRBV3-1 and TRBJ2-7; 8 nucleotides agree with TRBD2. Trimming took 0 bases from V and 3 from J; bases not matched to a gene: 7. Germline V gene sequence: CDR1 LGHDT, CDR2 YNNKEL (reference sequence). This CDR3 is built from 16 residues. The CDR3 sequence is CASSQDAGGDRYEQYF. The CDR3 DNA reads as TGTGCCAGCAGCCAAGACGCCGGGGGGGATCGCTACGAGCAGTACTTC.

This clonotype was seen repeatedly, ten times or more. The chain recombines TRBV3-1 with TRBJ2-7; a possible D gene is TRBD2 (6 bases). Germline lookup yields CDR1 LGHDT and CDR2 YNNKEL (reference sequence). V lost 2 bases and J 3 bases, leaving 23 bases between the germline ends. The CDR3 consists of 18 residues. Written as DNA, the CDR3 is TGTGCCAGCAGCCAAACCTTCTCCGGGCAGGGAGGACTCTACGAGCAGTACTTC. This encodes CASSQTFSGQGGLYEQYF.

This clonotype was observed at least ten times. The V and J genes are TRBV7-8 and TRBJ1-3; a possible D gene is TRBD1 (6 bases). Germline CDR1 and CDR2: SGHVS and FQNEAQ. V gave up 5 bases and J gave up 0 bases, with 14 bases separating them. The length of the CDR3 is 16 residues. The CDR3 here is CASSPYRVTSGNTIYF. The CDR3 DNA sequence: TGTGCCAGCAGCCCATACAGGGTCACCTCTGGAAACACCATATATTTT.

A few counts support this clonotype. The rearrangement uses TRBV5-5 and TRBJ2-4; D might be TRBD1 (6 bases). Trimming left V 2 bases short and J 0 bases short, with 21 bases between. The CDR3 is 19 amino acids. Germline lookup yields CDR1 SGHKS and CDR2 YYEKEE (reference sequence). The CDR3 loop reads CASSLVGQGQVLAKNIQYF. The CDR3 DNA reads as TGTGCCAGCAGCTTAGTTGGGCAGGGGCAGGTTTTAGCCAAAAACATTCAGTACTTC.

This clonotype was recorded many times. The rearrangement uses TRBV3-1 and TRBJ2-7; no clear D. With 3 bases removed from V and 3 bases from J, the gap between germline ends came to 3 bases. CDR1 and CDR2 from the germline V gene are LGHDT and YNNKEL (reference sequence). CDR3 size: 11 residues. The CDR3 DNA sequence: TGTGCCAGCAGCCAGGGCTACGAGCAGTACTTC. Protein sequence: CASSQGYEQYF.

The chain recombines TRBV20-1 with TRBJ2-5; D uncertain. CDR1 and CDR2 from the germline V gene are DFQATT and SNEGSKA (reference sequence). The V gene lost 3 bases and the J gene lost 1 base, with 6 bases spanning the gap. The CDR3 length is 12 residues. CDR3 region: CSARAVQETQYF. CDR3 in DNA: TGCAGTGCTAGGGCCGTCCAAGAGACCCAGTACTTC.

CDR3 loop: CASSRRDSRQQFF. The CDR3 DNA follows: TGTGCCAGCAGTCGACGGGACTCACGGCAACAGTTCTTC. The chain uses TRBV6-2 or TRBV6-3 and TRBJ2-1; TRBD2 is a possible D gene (6 bases). This CDR3 contains 13 residues. V lost 5 bases and J 13 bases, leaving 18 bases between the germline ends. CDR1 and CDR2 (germline): MNHEY, SVGEGT.

This clonotype was detected many times. The chain recombines TRBV5-1 with TRBJ2-1; 12 bases line up with TRBD2. This CDR3 is 20 amino acids long. The ends lost 2 bases at V and 0 bases at J; junction bases unmatched: 12. From germline, CDR1 is SGHRS and CDR2 YFSETQ. The DNA for the CDR3 is TGCGCCAGCAGCTTTGGTGGCTGGCTAGCGGGAGGGAGCTCCTACAATGAGCAGTTCTTC. Protein sequence: CASSFGGWLAGGSSYNEQFF.

A word on this clonotype: This could be a read error, since a much larger clone is one nucleotide away. This chain uses TRBV19 with TRBJ2-1, with TRBD1 matching 9 bases. The CDR3 covers 16 residues. CDR1 is LNHDA, CDR2 SQIVND, per germline (reference sequence). CDR3 nucleotide sequence: TGTGTCAGTAGTATAGGCCGGGACAGGGCCCAGGGAGATCGGTTCTTC. Protein sequence: CVSSIGRDRAQGDRFF.

In its sample, this clonotype was seen many times. This chain links TRBV19 with TRBJ2-5; 12 bases are a match to TRBD2. CDR1 is LNHDA, CDR2 SQIVND, per germline (reference sequence). The CDR3 totals 15 residues. The ends lost 4 bases at V and 5 bases at J; junction bases unmatched: 5. The CDR3 reads CASSTTSGSLETQYF. In DNA form, the CDR3 reads TGTGCCAGTAGTACGACTAGCGGGAGCTTGGAGACCCAGTACTTC.

This clonotype was picked up many times. V and J are TRBV7-6 and TRBJ2-1; TRBD2 agrees at 12 bases. Losses at the gene ends were 1 base for V and 7 bases for J; bases not matched to a gene: 5. Per germline, CDR1 SGHVS and CDR2 FNYEAQ. The CDR3 covers 16 residues. The CDR3 bases are TGTGCCAGCAGCTTAGGTTCTAGCGGGGGGGCTAATGAGCAGTTCTTC. Translating it yields CASSLGSSGGANEQFF.

Regarding this clonotype: A clone one base away is much larger, so this may be a read error. This CDR3 fails to terminate in the conserved phenylalanine or tryptophan, so it likely reflects a read error. The genes are TRBV28 and TRBJ2-7; unclear D gene. Per the germline V gene, CDR1 is MDHEN and CDR2 is SYDVKM. This CDR3 region has 14 residues. V gave up 1 base and J gave up 4 bases, with 11 bases separating them. Written as DNA, the CDR3 is TGTGCCAGCAGTTTATTTGGGGTGAGGTACGAGCAGTACCTC. Translated, it gives CASSLFGVRYEQYL.

The CDR3 sequence: CASSVRHVYFGLIELFF. The CDR3 coding sequence is TGTGCCAGCAGTGTCCGACACGTTTACTTTGGACTCATCGAGCTGTTTTTT. V gene TRBV25-1 combines with J gene TRBJ2-2; D may be TRBD2 (5 bases). CDR3 length: 17 amino acids. Germline CDR1 is MGHDK and CDR2 is SYGVNS. V was clipped by 4 bases and J by 11 bases, with 26 bases between them.

This clonotype was recorded a few times. This rearrangement joins TRBV29-1 to TRBJ2-3; a weak D match, TRBD2 (5 bases). The CDR3 is 12 amino acids. The V and J ends lost 1 base and 6 bases respectively, with 8 bases between them. The germline CDR1 and CDR2 sequences are SQVTM and ANQGSEA. This CDR3 reads CSVEVTGDTQYF. In DNA, the CDR3 is TGCAGCGTTGAAGTAACGGGGGATACGCAGTATTTT.